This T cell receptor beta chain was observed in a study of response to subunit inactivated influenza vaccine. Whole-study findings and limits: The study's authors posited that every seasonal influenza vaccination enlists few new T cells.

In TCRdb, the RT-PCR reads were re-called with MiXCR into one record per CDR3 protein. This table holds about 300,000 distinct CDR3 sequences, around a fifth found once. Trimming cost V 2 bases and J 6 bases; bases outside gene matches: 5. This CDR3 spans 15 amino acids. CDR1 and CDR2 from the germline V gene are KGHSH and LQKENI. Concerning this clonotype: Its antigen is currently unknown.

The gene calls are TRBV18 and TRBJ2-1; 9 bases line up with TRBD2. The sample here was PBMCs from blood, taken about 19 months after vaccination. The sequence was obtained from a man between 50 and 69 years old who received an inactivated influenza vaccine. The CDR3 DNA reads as TGTGCCAGCTCACCAGGGCTAGCGGGGACCAATGAGCAGTTCTTC. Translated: CASSPGLAGTNEQFF.